Each of the 13 T cell receptor beta chains below was sequenced from the same sample in a study of blood T cell repertoires in COVID-19. TCRdb's copy holds only in-frame clones and misses some; the assay was immunoSEQ multiplex PCR. The data contain fewer than 250,000 clones, roughly four fifths of them singletons. The source material was peripheral blood. These TCRs come from a woman in her 50s with active or convalescent COVID-19.

This clone has a single count. This sequence joins TRBV3-1 (or the pseudogene TRBV3-2) and TRBJ1-2; D gene unclear. This CDR3 has 14 amino acids. Trimming took 6 bases from V and 3 from J, leaving 14 bases between them. Germline V gene lookup returns CDR1 LGHDT and CDR2 YNNKEL (reference sequence). In nucleotides, the CDR3 is TGTGCCAGCAGGTCGGGTGAGGGCGACTATGGCTACACCTTC. It yields the protein CASRSGEGDYGYTF.

The chain has TRBV2 and TRBJ1-5; the match to TRBD1 covers 8 bases. V was pared by 3 bases and J by 6 bases, with 4 bases of the junction left unmatched. CDR1 and CDR2 (germline): SNHLY, FYNNEI. This CDR3 has 14 amino acids. CDR3 loop: CASSDQGAGQPQHF. The DNA for the CDR3 is TGTGCCAGCAGTGACCAGGGGGCAGGTCAGCCCCAGCATTTT.

The chain employs TRBV24-1 and TRBJ1-1; D is uncertain. Trimming took 6 bases from V and 1 from J, leaving 8 bases between them. Germline V gene lookup returns CDR1 KGHDR and CDR2 SFDVKD. The CDR3 is made up of 13 amino acids. CDR3 DNA: TGTGCCACCAGTCTTAGAGCGAACACTGAAGCTTTCTTT. It codes for CATSLRANTEAFF.

V is TRBV10-1 and J is TRBJ2-7, with D possibly being TRBD1 (6 bases). The CDR3 is 13 amino acids. V lost 5 bases to trimming and J lost 3 bases, with 11 bases between them. Germline V gives CDR1 WNHNN, CDR2 SYGVQD (reference sequence). The CDR3 protein is CASSKGQSYEQYF. As DNA, the CDR3 is TGCGCCAGCAGTAAAGGACAGAGCTACGAGCAGTACTTC.

The chain links TRBV24-1 to TRBJ2-1, with D possibly being TRBD2 (5 bases). The ends were cut back, 4 bases at V and 3 bases at J, with 6 bases in the middle. The CDR3 contains 13 residues. Germline loops: CDR1 KGHDR, CDR2 SFDVKD. The CDR3 bases are TGTGCCACCAGTGAAAGCGGCTACAATGAGCAGTTCTTC. It is translated as CATSESGYNEQFF.

This clone was detected only a few times. V is TRBV4-1 and J is TRBJ1-6; 8 positions agree with TRBD1. Germline values: CDR1 MGHRA, CDR2 YSYEKL. V lost 0 bases and J lost 10; bases outside the gene matches: 8. CDR3 length: 16 residues. Written as DNA, the CDR3 is TGCGCCAGCAGCCAAGATGGGGGCAGGGGGCTCTCACCCCTCCACTTT. Its translation is CASSQDGGRGLSPLHF.

V gene TRBV18 combines with J gene TRBJ2-2; unclear D gene. Trimming removed 5 bases at V and 0 bases at J, with 7 bases between. The CDR3 contains 14 residues. Germline V lookup: CDR1 KGHSH, CDR2 LQKENI. The CDR3 sequence is CASSVGANTGELFF. The DNA for the CDR3 is TGTGCCAGCTCAGTGGGCGCGAACACCGGGGAGCTGTTTTTT.

The chain combines TRBV28 with TRBJ1-5; TRBD1 matches at 11 bases. CDR3 length: 16 residues. After removal of 8 bases from V and 5 bases from J, the junction contained 11 bases not matched to a gene. Germline loops: CDR1 MDHEN, CDR2 SYDVKM. DNA of the CDR3: TGTGCCAGCGGGACAGGGGGTCGAGGTCGGGATCAGCCCCAGCATTTT. This translates into CASGTGGRGRDQPQHF.

The rearrangement joins TRBV29-1 to TRBJ2-1, with D possibly TRBD1 on 5 matching bases. This CDR3 contains 14 residues. With 2 bases removed from V and 5 bases from J, the gap between germline ends came to 13 bases. Germline loops: CDR1 SQVTM, CDR2 ANQGSEA. The CDR3 region has the DNA TGCAGCGTTGAAAAATGGGGCAGCAACAATGAGCAGTTCTTC. This sequence encodes CSVEKWGSNNEQFF.

V usage is TRBV28 and J usage is TRBJ1-2; D gene unclear. The CDR3 runs to 12 residues. The germline V and J ends were trimmed by 7 bases and 2 bases, with 8 bases remaining between them. Germline CDR1 MDHEN, CDR2 SYDVKM. As DNA, the CDR3 is TGTGCCAGCACCCTTCGGAACTATGGCTACACCTTC. Protein: CASTLRNYGYTF.

This chain joins TRBV7-9 and TRBJ2-2, with D perhaps TRBD1 (5 bases). CDR1 and CDR2 (germline): SEHNR, FQNEAQ (reference sequence). This CDR3 comprises 15 residues. The V gene lost 10 bases and the J gene lost 5 bases, with 20 bases spanning the gap. The CDR3 loop is CANHVEAGITGELFF. CDR3 DNA sequence: TGTGCCAACCATGTAGAGGCAGGGATAACCGGGGAGCTGTTTTTT.

This clone was detected a few times. This chain uses TRBV23-1 with TRBJ2-7; possible D gene TRBD1, 5 bases. TRBV23-1 is placed among ORFs of uncertain function. CDR3 length: 16 residues. Trimming shortened V by 3 bases and J by 4 bases, and 19 bases separated the two germline ends. As DNA, the CDR3 is TGCGCCAGCAGTCACTCTACCCAGGGCCGATATTACGAGCAGTACGTC. Amino acids: CASSHSTQGRYYEQYV.

J is TRBJ2-1 and V is TRBV10-1, with TRBD2 as a possible D gene (7 bases). This CDR3 has 14 residues. CDR1 WNHNN and CDR2 SYGVQD come from the germline V gene (reference sequence). Trimming removed 0 bases at V and 7 bases at J, with 10 bases between. DNA for the CDR3: TGCGCCAGCAGTGAGTCGGGGAGGGGGAATGAGCAGTTCTTC. Protein product: CASSESGRGNEQFF.